The 21 T cell receptor beta chains reported below all come from one sample, sequenced in a study of blood T cell repertoires in COVID-19. Data came from immunoSEQ multiplex PCR; TCRdb stores just in-frame clones and leaves some out. Among 150,000 or so clones listed, approximately 86% were seen once. Input material: peripheral blood. The receptor source for this set is a woman aged 40 to 49 with COVID-19, enrolled during active disease.

The genes are TRBV5-4 and TRBJ2-1; D is perhaps TRBD2 (6 bases). Deletions cut 2 bases from V and 9 bases from J, with 15 bases between. This CDR3 is built from 14 residues. Germline CDR1 is SGHNT and CDR2 is YYREEE (reference sequence). The CDR3 coding sequence is TGTGCCAGCAGCTTCACGGGGGTTGTCGGTGAGCAGTTCTTC. It is translated as CASSFTGVVGEQFF. The full variable domain, rest sourced from reference TRBV5-4 and TRBJ2-1, is ETGVTQSPTHLIKTRGQQVTLRCSSQSGHNTVSWYQQALGQGPQFIFQYYREEENGRGNFPPRFSGLQFPNYSSELNVNALELDDSALYLCASSFTGVVGEQFFGPGTRLTVL.

This clone has just a few counts. The rearrangement links TRBV2 to TRBJ2-2; TRBD1 matches at 7 bases. Trimming removed 2 bases from V and 3 bases from J; junction bases left unmatched: 0. Per the germline V gene, CDR1 is SNHLY and CDR2 is FYNNEI. The CDR3 covers 14 residues. The CDR3 nucleotides are TGTGCCAGCAGTGAACAGGGGGACACCGGGGAGCTGTTTTTT. Its protein product is CASSEQGDTGELFF.

The V gene is TRBV7-3, the J gene TRBJ1-1; maybe TRBD1 (5 bases). Germline assignment: CDR1 SGHTA and CDR2 FQGTGA. This CDR3 spans 15 amino acids. The V end lost 2 bases, the J end lost 2 bases, and 12 bases lay between the germline ends. As DNA, the CDR3 is TGTGCCAGCAGCTTAGATACAGGCACCAACACTGAAGCTTTCTTT. Its protein product is CASSLDTGTNTEAFF.

J is TRBJ2-1 and V is TRBV10-3, with 9 bases that match TRBD2. The J segment lost 2 bases and the V segment lost 4 bases, leaving 9 bases of the junction unmatched. There are 17 residues in the CDR3. Germline V gene sequence: CDR1 ENHRY, CDR2 SYGVKD. CDR3 region: CAISASTSGGAYNEQFF. CDR3 in DNA: TGTGCCATCAGTGCATCGACTAGCGGAGGAGCCTACAATGAGCAGTTCTTC.

This chain joins TRBV27 and TRBJ2-5; 15 bases match TRBD2. Per germline, CDR1 MNHEY and CDR2 SMNVEV (reference sequence). After removal of 5 bases from V and 4 bases from J, the junction contained 2 bases not matched to a gene. CDR3 size: 15 residues. The chain's CDR3 is CASSGGLAGGETQYF. CDR3 nucleotide sequence: TGTGCCAGCAGTGGGGGACTAGCGGGGGGAGAGACCCAGTACTTC.

The CDR3 nucleotides are TGTGCCAGCATTAACCAGGGGCGGTCGAACACCGGGGAGCTGTTTTTT. It is translated as CASINQGRSNTGELFF. The rearrangement links TRBV7-2 to TRBJ2-2, with a tentative D call TRBD1 (6 bases). V lost 7 bases, J lost 0 bases, and 15 bases lay in between. The germline gives CDR1 SGHTA, CDR2 FQGNSA. The CDR3 spans 16 residues. Complete variable domain (other parts from reference TRBV7-2 and TRBJ2-2): GAGVSQSPSNKVTEKGKDVELRCDPISGHTALYWYRQSLGQGLEFLIYFQGNSAPDKSGLPSDRFSAERTGGSVSTLTIQRTQQEDSAVYLCASINQGRSNTGELFFGEGSRLTVL.

The J gene is TRBJ1-2, the V gene TRBV18, with 7 bases identical to TRBD1. This CDR3 is 12 amino acids long. With 3 bases clipped from V and 8 bases from J, the junction kept 3 bases outside the gene matches. The germline V gene encodes CDR1 KGHSH and CDR2 LQKENI. The CDR3 DNA follows: TGTGCCAGCTCACCCGACAGGGCCGGCTACACCTTC. It encodes CASSPDRAGYTF.

Concerning this clone: The identical CDR3 is also encoded by other nucleotide sequences in the sample. The chain has TRBV7-8 and TRBJ2-1; D possibly corresponds to TRBD1 (7 bases). Germline-derived CDR1 and CDR2 are SGHVS and FQNEAQ. The ends were cut back, 5 bases at V and 4 bases at J, with 15 bases in the middle. This CDR3 is built from 15 residues. This CDR3 reads CASSLGRTGYNEQFF. CDR3 bases: TGTGCCAGCAGCCTGGGGAGGACAGGTTACAATGAGCAGTTCTTC.

The chain links TRBV7-2 to TRBJ1-3; D remains ambiguous. V lost 5 bases to trimming and J lost 1 base, with 9 bases between them. Germline V CDR1 and CDR2: SGHTA, FQGNSA. CDR3 size: 14 residues. CDR3 DNA sequence: TGTGCCAGCAGCCTCCCGGGATCTGGAAACACCATATATTTT. The encoded protein is CASSLPGSGNTIYF.

The chain combines TRBV18 with TRBJ1-3, with a weak D call TRBD1 (6 bases). The germline CDR1 and CDR2 sequences are KGHSH and LQKENI. V was shortened by 6 bases and J by 1 base, with 19 bases between the two germline ends. There are 17 residues in the CDR3. As DNA, the CDR3 is TGTGCCAGCTCCCTAGTAGGGGGGGAGTCGTCTGGAAACACCATATATTTT. This translates into CASSLVGGESSGNTIYF.

This chain links TRBV27 with TRBJ2-6; no firm D call. V shed 7 bases and J shed 0 bases, with 10 bases lying between them. CDR1 and CDR2 from the germline V gene are MNHEY and SMNVEV (reference sequence). CDR3 length: 15 amino acids. The chain's CDR3 is CASISWSSGANVLTF. CDR3 DNA sequence: TGTGCCAGCATATCCTGGAGCTCTGGGGCCAACGTCCTGACTTTC.

The chain's CDR3 is CASSLRGAEAFF. CDR3 nucleotide sequence: TGTGCCAGCAGCCTCAGAGGAGCTGAAGCTTTCTTT. The chain combines TRBV6-1 with TRBJ1-1; no firm D call. CDR3 size: 12 residues. V was cut by 6 bases and J by 6 bases, with 11 bases left in between. Germline loops: CDR1 MNHNS, CDR2 SASEGT.

This chain links TRBV4-2 with TRBJ2-1; TRBD2 might be the D (6 bases). This CDR3 comprises 17 residues. The germline V gene encodes CDR1 LGHNA and CDR2 YNFKEQ. V was trimmed by 0 bases and J by 8 bases, leaving 20 bases between them. For the CDR3, the DNA is TGTGCCAGCAGCCAAGAAGGTCGGACTACCCGACCCGATGAGCAGTTCTTC. Translating gives CASSQEGRTTRPDEQFF.

The V and J genes are TRBV27 and TRBJ2-1; 12 bases are shared with TRBD2. Germline loops: CDR1 MNHEY, CDR2 SMNVEV (reference sequence). After removal of 0 bases from V and 8 bases from J, the junction contained 5 bases not matched to a gene. CDR3 length equals 16 residues. The CDR3 DNA reads as TGTGCCAGCAGTTTATCGACTAGCGGGAGTTTCTATGAGCAGTTCTTC. This gives the protein CASSLSTSGSFYEQFF.

V is TRBV13 and J is TRBJ2-1; TRBD2 matches 11 bases. Germline V gene sequence: CDR1 PRHDT, CDR2 FYEKMQ (reference sequence). This CDR3 contains 17 residues. The junction had 9 bases not matched to a gene; V was cut back by 6 bases and J by 2 bases. CDR3 residues: CASRSVRLAGTYNEQFF. CDR3 in DNA: TGTGCCAGCAGATCTGTAAGACTAGCGGGAACCTACAATGAGCAGTTCTTC.

The sample holds a few counts of this clone. The rearrangement uses TRBV5-1 and TRBJ2-3, with D possibly being TRBD1 (5 bases). This CDR3 is 17 amino acids long. Trimming cost V 4 bases and J 9 bases, with 27 bases left between them. Per germline, CDR1 SGHRS and CDR2 YFSETQ. CDR3 residues: CASSPRQRDTRGDTQYF. The CDR3 nucleotides read TGCGCCAGCAGCCCCAGACAGAGAGACACACGCGGCGACACGCAGTATTTT.

This sequence joins TRBV2 and TRBJ2-3, with TRBD2 matching 12 bases. The CDR3 covers 15 residues. V shed 5 bases, J shed 3 bases, and the junction held 3 bases outside the gene matches. Germline CDR1 and CDR2: SNHLY and FYNNEI. The DNA of the CDR3 is TGTGCCAGCAGTCCACTAGCGGGGGGTACAGATACGCAGTATTTT. It encodes CASSPLAGGTDTQYF. Full variable domain (remainder filled in from reference TRBV2 and TRBJ2-3): EPEVTQTPSHQVTQMGQEVILRCVPISNHLYFYWYRQILGQKVEFLVSFYNNEISEKSEIFDDQFSVERPDGSNFTLKIRSTKLEDSAMYFCASSPLAGGTDTQYFGPGTRLTVL.

The chain employs TRBV7-8 and TRBJ2-1; D not certain. V dropped 5 bases and J dropped 9 bases, with 14 bases sitting between them. This CDR3 has 13 residues. Germline-derived CDR1 and CDR2 are SGHVS and FQNEAQ. The CDR3 region is CASSPYPVVEQFF. CDR3 nucleotides: TGTGCCAGCAGCCCGTATCCTGTTGTTGAGCAGTTCTTC. The full variable domain, its missing parts supplied by reference TRBV7-8 and TRBJ2-1, is GAGVSQSPRYKVAKRGQDVALRCDPISGHVSLFWYQQALGQGPEFLTYFQNEAQLDKSGLPSDRFFAERPEGSVSTLKIQRTQQEDSAVYLCASSPYPVVEQFFGPGTRLTVL.

J is TRBJ2-7 and V is TRBV7-8; the D gene is possibly TRBD1 (7 bases). The CDR3 length is 21 residues. Trimming left V 2 bases short and J 0 bases short, with 29 bases between. CDR1 and CDR2 (germline): SGHVS, FQNEAQ. The CDR3 DNA follows: TGTGCCAGCAGCTTAAAGCTTAATGCCAGGGGGGCCGGTGAGAGCTCCTACGAGCAGTACGTC. This gives the protein CASSLKLNARGAGESSYEQYV.

The CDR3 region is CASSPGHSNYEQYF. DNA of the CDR3: TGTGCCAGCAGCCCGGGACACAGTAACTACGAGCAGTACTTC. V and J are TRBV3-1 (or the pseudogene TRBV3-2) and TRBJ2-7; TRBD1 is a possible D gene (6 bases). Between the trimmed V and J ends, which lost 4 bases and 3 bases, there was a span of 13 bases. The CDR3 spans 14 residues. In germline, CDR1 is LGHDT, CDR2 YNNKEL (reference sequence).

The V gene is TRBV27, the J gene TRBJ1-1; 7 nucleotides line up with TRBD1. Germline values: CDR1 MNHEY, CDR2 SMNVEV (reference sequence). The CDR3 is made up of 14 amino acids. Trimming took 4 bases from V and 1 from J; bases not matched to a gene: 3. Here the CDR3 DNA reads TGTGCCAGCAGTTCCCGGACAGGGAACACTGAAGCTTTCTTT. Translated: CASSSRTGNTEAFF.